This T cell receptor (beta chain) was found in a study of shared clonotypes between healthy human individuals. Sequenced by immunoSEQ multiplex PCR; TCRdb stores in-frame clones only, minus some. The sample yields some 2.1 million clones, 90% to 95% seen once. Those who donated were healthy HIV-negative adults, with no recent acute infections or vaccinations reported. It was into CD45RA+ naive and CD45RA-negative memory subsets that the CD4+ cells were split. V shed 5 bases and J shed 1 base, with 11 bases lying between them. The CDR3 consists of 14 residues. In germline, CDR1 is MDHEN, CDR2 SYDVKM. V gene TRBV28 combines with J gene TRBJ1-2; D may be TRBD1 (5 bases). The sequence was collected from a young man in good health. Sequenced sample: naive CD4+ T cells sorted from blood. This sample's subset: CD45RA+ positively selected. The CDR3 sequence is CASSPGNLNYGYTF. CDR3 coding DNA: TGTGCCAGCAGTCCAGGGAACCTTAACTATGGCTACACCTTC.